This T cell receptor (beta chain) was profiled in a study of regulatory T cells in long-lasting Graves disease. Notes on the study in general: Persistent disease was characterized by preferential usage of TRBV28, TRBJ1-2 and TRBJ2-5. Persistent patients shared more public clonotypes (roughly 3,000) than newly diagnosed patients (about 940).

Time point given: newly diagnosed GD, antithyroid drugs for less than 3 months. RNA isolated from PBMCs was used to make the TCR library. Trimming left V 4 bases short and J 8 bases short, with 12 bases between. The CDR3 runs to 14 residues. Looked up from germline, CDR1 is SGHAT and CDR2 is FQNNGV. Through Arm-PCR of CDR3 regions and iRepertoire HTBI primers, TCR beta libraries were built. MiXCR, applied by TCRdb to the multiplex PCR reads, yields one record per CDR3 protein. The table has approximately 440,000 distinct CDR3 sequences, around 15% seen once; the top ten hold approximately 12%. This clonotype turned up a few times. Its antigen is unknown. The sample also formed part of further work on T cells in Graves' hyperthyroidism and ophthalmopathy. That paper adds: Lactation, pregnancy, other autoimmune disease or uncontrolled infection excluded patients. The HTBI primer set served for first-round RT-PCR of the TCR CDR3.

The source material was peripheral blood mononuclear cells (PBMCs), sampled at new diagnosis, from a patient treated with antithyroid drugs. The receptor's source is a man aged 35-49 years with Graves disease. V is TRBV11-2 and J is TRBJ1-6; unclear D gene. In DNA form, the CDR3 reads TGTGCCAGCAGCTCGGGAGGGCAGGATTCACCCCTCCACTTT. Its translation is CASSSGGQDSPLHF.